One and the same sample provided the 18 T cell receptor beta chains below, sequenced in a study of blood T cell repertoires in COVID-19. Sequencing was performed with immunoSEQ multiplex PCR; in TCRdb, only in-frame clones are kept and a portion is missing. The sample has hundreds of thousands of clones, 80% to 90% seen once; the top ten hold about 1.1%. The material sequenced was PBMCs or T cells enriched from blood (not recorded which). The receptors were sampled from a man aged 25-40 years who had recovered from COVID-19.

The chain has TRBV2 and TRBJ2-2; D possibly corresponds to TRBD2 (7 bases). Trimming left V 4 bases short and J 4 bases short, with 16 bases between. The CDR3 contains 16 residues. Looked up from germline, CDR1 is SNHLY and CDR2 is FYNNEI. The CDR3 nucleotides read TGTGCCAGCAGTGGTTTGGGGGCGGGAGTCACCGGGGAGCTGTTTTTT. Translated: CASSGLGAGVTGELFF. The variable domain in full, completed from reference TRBV2 and TRBJ2-2, reads EPEVTQTPSHQVTQMGQEVILRCVPISNHLYFYWYRQILGQKVEFLVSFYNNEISEKSEIFDDQFSVERPDGSNFTLKIRSTKLEDSAMYFCASSGLGAGVTGELFFGEGSRLTVL.

V and J are TRBV18 and TRBJ1-2, with 9 nucleotides matching TRBD1. J was trimmed by 6 bases and V by 6 bases; bases with no gene match: 5. The germline V gene encodes CDR1 KGHSH and CDR2 LQKENI. CDR3 length equals 13 residues. The CDR3 loop is CASSHTGGDGYTF. The CDR3 DNA sequence: TGTGCCAGCTCGCACACAGGGGGCGATGGCTACACCTTC.

The chain carries TRBV28 and TRBJ1-5; the D gene is possibly TRBD1 (5 bases). CDR3 length: 12 residues. The germline V and J ends were trimmed by 8 bases and 4 bases, with 9 bases remaining between them. CDR1 is MDHEN, CDR2 SYDVKM, per germline. DNA for the CDR3: TGTGCCAGCCGACAGATGAATCAGCCCCAGCATTTT. This sequence encodes CASRQMNQPQHF. The whole variable domain, filled in from reference TRBV28 and TRBJ1-5, reads DVKVTQSSRYLVKRTGEKVFLECVQDMDHENMFWYRQDPGLGLRLIYFSYDVKMKEKGDIPEGYSVSREKKERFSLILESASTNQTSMYLCASRQMNQPQHFGDGTRLSIL.

The V and J genes are TRBV5-6 and TRBJ2-5; 8 nucleotides match TRBD1. The germline V gene has CDR1 SGHDT and CDR2 YYEEEE. V dropped 2 bases and J dropped 4; count of bases not matched to a gene: 4. This CDR3 spans 14 amino acids. The CDR3 is CASSFGQGVETQYF. In DNA form, the CDR3 reads TGTGCCAGCAGCTTCGGACAGGGCGTAGAGACCCAGTACTTC.

The chain carries TRBV24-1 and TRBJ1-5; tentatively, D is TRBD1 (5 bases). The CDR3 has 13 residues. Germline CDR1 and CDR2: KGHDR and SFDVKD. Trimming removed 3 bases from V and 8 bases from J, with 10 bases in between. The CDR3 reads CATSDAREEPQHF. As DNA, the CDR3 is TGTGCCACCAGTGATGCCAGGGAGGAGCCCCAGCATTTT.

The chain joins TRBV7-8 to TRBJ2-7, with a tentative D call TRBD1 (6 bases). The CDR3 extends over 13 amino acids. The V end lost 1 base, the J end lost 3 bases, and 7 bases lay between the germline ends. Germline V gives CDR1 SGHVS, CDR2 FQNEAQ. This CDR3 is CASSLGQVYEQYF. Here the CDR3 DNA reads TGTGCCAGCAGCTTAGGACAGGTCTACGAGCAGTACTTC.

The table lists this clone with a count of one. The V call is TRBV5-1, the J call TRBJ2-1; D gene unclear. CDR3 length: 13 amino acids. Germline V gene sequence: CDR1 SGHRS, CDR2 YFSETQ. V was cut by 4 bases and J by 9 bases, with 14 bases left in between. The CDR3 is CASSPPDSGEQFF. In DNA, the CDR3 is TGCGCCAGCAGCCCGCCCGATTCAGGTGAGCAGTTCTTC.

Points on this clone: One end of the junction varies from germline; a read error may be responsible. The chain recombines TRBV7-7 with TRBJ1-4; TRBD1 matches at 7 bases. Germline CDR1 is SSHAT and CDR2 is FNYEAQ (reference sequence). The CDR3 length is 13 residues. CDR3 DNA sequence: TGTGCTAGCAGCCGACAGGGTGGGGGAAAACTGTTTTTT. It is translated as CASSRQGGGKLFF.

This clone was recorded once. The rearrangement uses TRBV28 and TRBJ2-3; 10 bases agree with TRBD1. The CDR3 is 15 residues long. V was clipped by 1 base and J by 5 bases; unmatched bases: 3. Germline CDR1 MDHEN, CDR2 SYDVKM. The CDR3 sequence: CASSLSGQGGDTQYF. The CDR3 DNA is TGTGCCAGCAGTTTATCCGGACAGGGGGGAGATACGCAGTATTTT. Complete variable domain (other parts from reference TRBV28 and TRBJ2-3): DVKVTQSSRYLVKRTGEKVFLECVQDMDHENMFWYRQDPGLGLRLIYFSYDVKMKEKGDIPEGYSVSREKKERFSLILESASTNQTSMYLCASSLSGQGGDTQYFGPGTRLTVL.

This chain links TRBV30 with TRBJ2-7; 8 bases agree with TRBD1. Germline-derived CDR1 and CDR2 are GTSNPN and SVGIG (reference sequence). The J segment lost 1 base and the V segment lost 2 bases, leaving 4 bases of the junction unmatched. The CDR3 contains 14 residues. Here the CDR3 DNA reads TGTGCCTGGAGTTGGACAGGGTCATCCTACGAGCAGTACTTC. Its translation: CAWSWTGSSYEQYF.

The count of this clone is one. The chain uses TRBV28 and TRBJ2-1; 10 positions agree with TRBD2. Germline CDR1 and CDR2: MDHEN and SYDVKM. This CDR3 is built from 14 residues. V lost 1 base and J lost 7; bases outside the gene matches: 1. The CDR3, as DNA: TGTGCCAGCAGTTTATTGACTAGCGGGAATGAGCAGTTCTTC. Translating gives CASSLLTSGNEQFF.

The gene calls are TRBV6-5 and TRBJ2-5, with 9 bases identical to TRBD2. The junction had 2 bases not matched to a gene; V was cut back by 6 bases and J by 3 bases. Germline loops: CDR1 MNHEY, CDR2 SVGAGI. The CDR3 extends over 13 amino acids. Written as DNA, the CDR3 is TGTGCCAGCAGGGCTAGCGGGAAAGAGACCCAGTACTTC. Residues: CASRASGKETQYF.

The chain joins TRBV29-1 to TRBJ1-3, with TRBD1 as a possible D gene (6 bases). Trimming removed 7 bases at V and 2 bases at J, with 15 bases between. The CDR3 totals 14 residues. Germline values: CDR1 SQVTM, CDR2 ANQGSEA. Here the CDR3 DNA reads TGCAGCGCAGGGACATCCGGGCCTGGAAACACCATATATTTT. It is translated as CSAGTSGPGNTIYF.

The chain recombines TRBV19 with TRBJ1-5; D is possibly TRBD1 (5 bases). The V gene lost 7 bases and the J gene lost 3 bases, with 16 bases spanning the gap. CDR3 size: 15 residues. Germline V gene sequence: CDR1 LNHDA, CDR2 SQIVND (reference sequence). CDR3 nucleotides: TGTGCCAGTACCCCCCTGGGGGGTTTCAATCAGCCCCAGCATTTT. Amino acid sequence: CASTPLGGFNQPQHF.

This chain connects TRBV5-1 to TRBJ2-5; 8 bases are shared with TRBD1. J lost 2 bases, V lost 3 bases, and 3 bases had no gene match. The CDR3 covers 14 residues. Per germline, CDR1 SGHRS and CDR2 YFSETQ. The CDR3 protein is CASSYTGGQETQYF. The CDR3 nucleotides read TGCGCCAGCAGCTACACAGGGGGGCAAGAGACCCAGTACTTC.

This clone appeared once. The chain employs TRBV3-1 (or the pseudogene TRBV3-2) and TRBJ2-2; 8 bases line up with TRBD1. This CDR3 comprises 16 residues. Losses at the gene ends were 4 bases for V and 3 bases for J; bases not matched to a gene: 7. Looked up from germline, CDR1 is LGHDT and CDR2 is YNNKEL (reference sequence). The CDR3 region is CASSPRAGGDTGELFF. As DNA, the CDR3 is TGTGCCAGCAGCCCCCGGGCAGGGGGCGACACCGGGGAGCTGTTTTTT.

The V call is TRBV24-1, the J call TRBJ2-5; tentative D call: TRBD1 (6 bases). The V end was cut by 5 bases, the J end by 0 bases, with 9 bases between. The CDR3 has 14 amino acids. Germline V CDR1 and CDR2: KGHDR, SFDVKD. The CDR3 spells CATSGGDNQETQYF. The CDR3 DNA follows: TGTGCCACCAGTGGTGGGGACAACCAAGAGACCCAGTACTTC.

The V call is TRBV29-1, the J call TRBJ2-3; the match to TRBD2 covers 7 bases. The ends lost 7 bases at V and 2 bases at J; junction bases unmatched: 9. The CDR3 has 14 residues. CDR1 and CDR2 (germline): SQVTM, ANQGSEA. The CDR3 DNA follows: TGCAGCGCGCTAACCGGGACTAACACAGATACGCAGTATTTT. It translates to CSALTGTNTDTQYF.